These 25 T cell receptor beta chains originate from one sample sequenced in a study of cytomegalovirus exposure and HLA in healthy donors. The PCR made use of 60 Vbeta and 13 Jbeta primers. Clones were read by immunoSEQ multiplex PCR, and TCRdb kept only the in-frame ones, dropping some. The sample has tens of thousands of clones; 70% to 80% are singletons. Sequencing was performed on PBMCs. Source of these receptors: a man aged 30-40 years in good health and CMV-seronegative.

This clone was counted only a few times. The CDR3 protein is CASSEGWGSYEQYV. The CDR3, as DNA: TGTGCCAGCAGTGAAGGGTGGGGCTCCTACGAGCAGTACGTC. The V and J genes are TRBV6-1 and TRBJ2-7; D is undetermined. Germline V lookup: CDR1 MNHNS, CDR2 SASEGT. The CDR3 totals 14 residues. With 1 base removed from V and 0 bases from J, the gap between germline ends came to 7 bases.

The CDR3 reads CASRPGLPANYGYTF. CDR3 DNA: TGTGCCAGCAGACCCGGACTGCCCGCTAACTATGGCTACACCTTC. The rearrangement links TRBV7-9 to TRBJ1-2; D is unclear. Trimming stripped 6 bases from V and 0 bases from J, with 14 bases between. The germline gives CDR1 SEHNR, CDR2 FQNEAQ (reference sequence). This CDR3 has 15 residues.

The rearrangement links TRBV7-2 to TRBJ1-5, with 7 bases that match TRBD1. The CDR3 is made up of 14 amino acids. Germline V CDR1 and CDR2: SGHTA, FQGNSA. Trimming at V came to 3 bases and at J to 5 bases, leaving 4 bases not matched to a gene. CDR3 sequence (DNA): TGTGCCAGCAGCTTTAAAACAGGGGATCAGCCCCAGCATTTT. Translated: CASSFKTGDQPQHF.

The V call is TRBV19, the J call TRBJ1-2, with D possibly matching TRBD1 (6 bases). This CDR3 spans 15 amino acids. Germline V gives CDR1 LNHDA, CDR2 SQIVND (reference sequence). Trimming pared 2 bases from V and 4 bases from J, leaving 14 bases between. In nucleotides, the CDR3 is TGTGCCAGTAGTATAAGGGATACAGGGTCCTATGGCTACACCTTC. Amino acids: CASSIRDTGSYGYTF.

V and J are TRBV15 and TRBJ2-7; 13 nucleotides align to TRBD2. The CDR3 runs 17 residues. J lost 7 bases, V lost 1 base, and 10 bases had no gene match. Per the germline V gene, CDR1 is LNHNV and CDR2 is YYDKDF (reference sequence). CDR3 loop: CATSRGTSGRRESEQYV. The CDR3, as DNA: TGTGCCACCAGCAGAGGGACTAGCGGGAGACGTGAGAGTGAGCAGTACGTC.

This chain joins TRBV6-5 and TRBJ1-1; 7 nucleotides line up with TRBD1. CDR1 is MNHEY and CDR2 is SVGAGI in the germline V gene. The length of the CDR3 is 13 residues. The ends lost 5 bases at V and 11 bases at J; junction bases unmatched: 11. CDR3 sequence: CASSELRGRDAFF. The CDR3 coding sequence is TGTGCCAGCAGTGAACTTAGGGGGCGGGATGCTTTCTTT.

The chain links TRBV19 to TRBJ1-1, with 7 bases matching TRBD1. Germline loops: CDR1 LNHDA, CDR2 SQIVND (reference sequence). V gave up 2 bases and J gave up 3 bases; unmatched junction bases: 6. This CDR3 comprises 15 residues. The CDR3 sequence is CASSINRQGDTEAFF. The CDR3 DNA follows: TGTGCCAGTAGTATAAATCGACAGGGCGACACTGAAGCTTTCTTT.

The CDR3 is CASSYYRDPSGNTIYF. CDR3 bases: TGTGCCAGCAGCTACTACCGGGATCCCTCTGGAAACACCATATATTTT. The V call is TRBV11-3, the J call TRBJ1-3, with D uncertain. The CDR3 consists of 16 residues. V lost 4 bases and J lost 0, with 13 bases in between. Germline lookup yields CDR1 SGHNT and CDR2 YENEEA.

With respect to this clone: The germline gene is not matched at one end of the junction; a read error may be the cause. V is TRBV10-3 and J is TRBJ2-3; D not resolved. In germline, CDR1 is ENHRY, CDR2 SYGVKD. This CDR3 region has 14 residues. The CDR3 DNA reads TGTGCCATCAATGAGAACCTAAGCACAGATACGCAGTATTTT. It is translated as CAINENLSTDTQYF.

This chain links TRBV11-3 with TRBJ1-2, with a possible D match to TRBD1 (5 bases). The V end was cut by 0 bases, the J end by 8 bases, with 19 bases between. This CDR3 region has 16 residues. Germline values: CDR1 SGHNT, CDR2 YENEEA. Written as DNA, the CDR3 is TGTGCCAGCAGCTTAGATCAAGGGAAGACAGTCCGAGGCTACACCTTC. Translation gives CASSLDQGKTVRGYTF.

This clone was seen many times. The chain is built from TRBV14 and TRBJ2-2; D remains unclear. V was clipped by 3 bases and J by 6 bases, with 8 bases between them. The CDR3 loop spans 13 amino acids. Germline V CDR1 and CDR2: SGHDN, FVKESK. CDR3 bases: TGTGCCAGCAGCCACCTAGGCCCCGGGGAGCTGTTTTTT. Translating gives CASSHLGPGELFF.

V usage is TRBV2 and J usage is TRBJ1-2, with 10 bases identical to TRBD1. J gave up 8 bases and V 7 bases, and 10 bases lay outside the gene matches. CDR1 is SNHLY and CDR2 is FYNNEI in the germline V gene. The CDR3 runs to 14 residues. As DNA, the CDR3 is TGTGCCAGCACCCGGGACAGGGGATCGGGAGGCTACACCTTC. Amino acid sequence: CASTRDRGSGGYTF.

The chain has TRBV12-5 and TRBJ2-1; 12 bases are a match to TRBD2. CDR3 length: 16 residues. The ends lost 2 bases at V and 4 bases at J; junction bases unmatched: 3. Germline assignment: CDR1 LGHNT and CDR2 FRNRAP. The chain's CDR3 is CASGLRLAGVYNEQFF. Here the CDR3 DNA reads TGTGCTAGTGGTTTGAGACTAGCGGGAGTTTACAATGAGCAGTTCTTC.

The V call is TRBV15, the J call TRBJ2-3; D might be TRBD2 (5 bases). Looked up from germline, CDR1 is LNHNV and CDR2 is YYDKDF (reference sequence). V was trimmed by 1 base and J by 1 base, leaving 12 bases between them. The CDR3 runs to 16 residues. CDR3 amino acids: CATSRGEGTRTDTQYF. The CDR3 DNA follows: TGTGCCACCAGCAGAGGTGAGGGAACACGCACAGATACGCAGTATTTT.

This clone was detected only a few times. The chain has TRBV4-2 and TRBJ1-2; possibly TRBD1 for D (5 bases). Germline CDR1 and CDR2: LGHNA and YNFKEQ. CDR3 length: 12 residues. The CDR3 bases are TGTGCTGTCGGGGGTGTGGGCTATGGCTACACCTTC. Its protein product is CAVGGVGYGYTF.

V and J are TRBV7-9 and TRBJ1-2, with D possibly being TRBD1 (5 bases). The V end was cut by 5 bases, the J end by 2 bases, with 24 bases between. The CDR3 runs 18 residues. Germline assignment: CDR1 SEHNR and CDR2 FQNEAQ (reference sequence). CDR3 nucleotides: TGTGCCAGCAGCCCGCTCCAACCCTCAGGGTTTAGAAACTATGGCTACACCTTC. Its translation is CASSPLQPSGFRNYGYTF.

This sequence joins TRBV9 and TRBJ2-2; 9 nucleotides match TRBD1. V shed 4 bases and J 6 bases; nucleotides not matched to a gene: 7. The CDR3 totals 15 residues. The germline V gene has CDR1 SGDLS and CDR2 YYNGEE. The CDR3 sequence: CASSKFTGGSGELFF. In DNA, the CDR3 is TGTGCCAGCAGCAAATTTACAGGGGGCTCCGGGGAGCTGTTTTTT.

The chain has TRBV4-3 and TRBJ2-2; possible D gene TRBD1, 6 bases. Deletions cut 6 bases from V and 2 bases from J, with 10 bases between. CDR1 and CDR2 (germline): LGHNA, YSLEER. The length of the CDR3 is 14 residues. CDR3 DNA: TGCGCCAGCAGATGGACAGCCAACACCGGGGAGCTGTTTTTT. It is translated as CASRWTANTGELFF.

The chain has TRBV7-9 and TRBJ1-6; TRBD1 matches 8 bases. CDR1 is SEHNR, CDR2 FQNEAQ, per germline (reference sequence). V shed 5 bases, J shed 9 bases, and the junction held 12 bases outside the gene matches. The CDR3 is 16 residues long. CDR3 protein: CASSQPDRVGSSPLHF. The CDR3 DNA follows: TGTGCCAGCAGCCAACCGGACAGGGTGGGAAGTTCACCCCTCCACTTT.

Comments on this clone: The junction departs from the called germline gene at one end, perhaps through a read error. The J gene is TRBJ1-6, the V gene TRBV9, with 10 nucleotides matching TRBD1. Germline V lookup: CDR1 SGDLS, CDR2 YYNGEE. The CDR3 totals 15 residues. For the CDR3, the DNA is TGTGCCAGCAGCCCTACCGGGACAGGGGAGGCACCCCCCCACTTT. It yields the protein CASSPTGTGEAPPHF.

J is TRBJ1-4 and V is TRBV5-4; unclear D gene. The CDR3 loop spans 16 amino acids. The germline V and J ends were trimmed by 0 bases and 3 bases, with 12 bases remaining between them. Germline-derived CDR1 and CDR2 are SGHNT and YYREEE (reference sequence). The CDR3 loop is CASSLGGWNSNEKLFF. In DNA, the CDR3 is TGTGCCAGCAGCTTGGGAGGGTGGAACTCTAATGAAAAACTGTTTTTT.

The genes are TRBV25-1 and TRBJ1-3; tentative D call: TRBD1 (6 bases). CDR1 MGHDK and CDR2 SYGVNS come from the germline V gene. The V gene lost 4 bases and the J gene lost 3 bases, with 19 bases spanning the gap. This CDR3 is built from 17 residues. The CDR3 protein is CASSVIPQGLFGNTIYF. The CDR3 DNA reads as TGTGCCAGCAGTGTAATCCCCCAGGGGCTTTTTGGAAACACCATATATTTT.

The chain has TRBV13 and TRBJ2-5; 7 bases map to TRBD1. V trimming: 3 bases; J trimming: 4 bases; junction bases outside the gene matches: 2. There are 13 residues in the CDR3. Germline assignment: CDR1 PRHDT and CDR2 FYEKMQ (reference sequence). CDR3 bases: TGTGCCAGCAGCTTCAGGGACAGAGAGACCCAGTACTTC. Residues: CASSFRDRETQYF.

The chain has TRBV5-1 and TRBJ1-1, with D maybe TRBD1 (6 bases). This CDR3 comprises 15 residues. Per the germline V gene, CDR1 is SGHRS and CDR2 is YFSETQ. The V end lost 4 bases, the J end lost 7 bases, and 20 bases lay between the germline ends. CDR3 residues: CASSRRDTDGYEAFF. CDR3 DNA sequence: TGCGCCAGCAGCCGACGGGACACGGACGGATATGAAGCTTTCTTT.

The chain has TRBV7-3 and TRBJ1-3, with D uncertain. The germline V gene encodes CDR1 SGHTA and CDR2 FQGTGA. Trimming removed 5 bases at V and 1 base at J, with 21 bases between. This CDR3 comprises 18 residues. CDR3 loop: CASSPGLPTQLSGNTIYF. In nucleotides, the CDR3 is TGTGCCAGCAGCCCAGGCCTCCCCACACAGCTTTCTGGAAACACCATATATTTT.